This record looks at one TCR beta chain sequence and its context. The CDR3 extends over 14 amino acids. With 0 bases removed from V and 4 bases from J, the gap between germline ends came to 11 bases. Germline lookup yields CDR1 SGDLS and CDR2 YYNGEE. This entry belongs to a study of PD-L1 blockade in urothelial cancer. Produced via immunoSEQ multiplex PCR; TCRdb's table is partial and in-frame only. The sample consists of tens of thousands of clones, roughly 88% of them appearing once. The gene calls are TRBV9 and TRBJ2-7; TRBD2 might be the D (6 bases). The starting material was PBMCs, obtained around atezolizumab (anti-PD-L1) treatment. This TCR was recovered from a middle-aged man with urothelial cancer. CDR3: CASSVGTEGYEQYF. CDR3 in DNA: TGTGCCAGCAGCGTAGGCACGGAGGGGTACGAGCAGTACTTC.